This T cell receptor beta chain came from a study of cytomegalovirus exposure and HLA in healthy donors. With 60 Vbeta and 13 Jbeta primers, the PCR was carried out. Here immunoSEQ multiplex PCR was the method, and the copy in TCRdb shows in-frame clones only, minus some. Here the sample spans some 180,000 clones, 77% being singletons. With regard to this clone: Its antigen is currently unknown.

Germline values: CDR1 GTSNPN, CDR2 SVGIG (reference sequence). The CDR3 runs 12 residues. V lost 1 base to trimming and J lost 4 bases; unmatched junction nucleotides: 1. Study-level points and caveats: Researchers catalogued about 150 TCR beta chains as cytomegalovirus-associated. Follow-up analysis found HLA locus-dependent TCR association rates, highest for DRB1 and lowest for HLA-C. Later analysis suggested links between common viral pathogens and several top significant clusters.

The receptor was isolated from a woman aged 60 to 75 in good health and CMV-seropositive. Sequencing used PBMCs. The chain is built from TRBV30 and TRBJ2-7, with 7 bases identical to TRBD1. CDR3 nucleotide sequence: TGTGCCTGGAGTGCAGGGGGATACGAGCAGTACTTC. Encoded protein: CAWSAGGYEQYF.